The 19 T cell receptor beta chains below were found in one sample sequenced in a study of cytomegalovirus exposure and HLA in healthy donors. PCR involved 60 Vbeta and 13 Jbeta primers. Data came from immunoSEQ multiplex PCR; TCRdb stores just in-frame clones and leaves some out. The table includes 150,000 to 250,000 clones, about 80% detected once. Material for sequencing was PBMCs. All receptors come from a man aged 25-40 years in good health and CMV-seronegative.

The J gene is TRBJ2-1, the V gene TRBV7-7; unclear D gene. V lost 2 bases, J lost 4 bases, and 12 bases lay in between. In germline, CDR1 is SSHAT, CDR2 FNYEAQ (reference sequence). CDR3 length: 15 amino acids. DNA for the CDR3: TGTGCCAGCAGCTTAACCGAAGCGAAGTACAATGAGCAGTTCTTC. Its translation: CASSLTEAKYNEQFF.

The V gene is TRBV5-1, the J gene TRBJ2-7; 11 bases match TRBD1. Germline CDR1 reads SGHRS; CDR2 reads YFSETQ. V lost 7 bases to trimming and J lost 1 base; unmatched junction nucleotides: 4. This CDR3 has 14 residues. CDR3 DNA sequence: TGCGCCAGCGGTGGGACAGGGGGTTCCTACGAGCAGTACTTC. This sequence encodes CASGGTGGSYEQYF.

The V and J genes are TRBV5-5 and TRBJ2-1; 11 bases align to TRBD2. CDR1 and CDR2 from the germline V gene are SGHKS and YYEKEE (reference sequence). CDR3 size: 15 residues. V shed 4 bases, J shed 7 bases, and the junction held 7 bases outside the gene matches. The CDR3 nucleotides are TGTGCCAGCAGCGGTCGTGTAGCGGGAGGGAATGAGCAGTTCTTC. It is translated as CASSGRVAGGNEQFF.

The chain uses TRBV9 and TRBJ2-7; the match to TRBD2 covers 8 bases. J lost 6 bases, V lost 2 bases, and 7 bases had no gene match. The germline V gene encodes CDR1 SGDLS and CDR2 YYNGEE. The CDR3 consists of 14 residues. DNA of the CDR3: TGTGCCAGCAGCGTGGGGACTAGTCTCGGCGAGCAGTACTTC. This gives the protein CASSVGTSLGEQYF.

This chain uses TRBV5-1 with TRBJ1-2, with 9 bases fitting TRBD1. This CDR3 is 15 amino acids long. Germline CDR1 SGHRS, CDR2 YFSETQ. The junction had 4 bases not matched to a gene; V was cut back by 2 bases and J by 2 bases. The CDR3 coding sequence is TGCGCCAGCAGCTTCAATGGACAGGGGAACTATGGCTACACCTTC. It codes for CASSFNGQGNYGYTF.

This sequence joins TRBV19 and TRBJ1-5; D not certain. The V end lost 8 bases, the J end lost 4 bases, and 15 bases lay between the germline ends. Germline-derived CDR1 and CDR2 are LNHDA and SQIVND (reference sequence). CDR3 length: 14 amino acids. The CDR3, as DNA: TGTGCCAGTTGTCCGGAGATCCTAAATCAGCCCCAGCATTTT. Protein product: CASCPEILNQPQHF.

The CDR3 sequence: CAWSGAWDRGIGTNQPQHF. The CDR3 DNA reads as TGTGCCTGGAGTGGAGCGTGGGACAGGGGGATTGGGACGAATCAGCCCCAGCATTTT. The chain uses TRBV30 and TRBJ1-5; 11 nucleotides agree with TRBD1. CDR3 length: 19 amino acids. The germline gives CDR1 GTSNPN, CDR2 SVGIG (reference sequence). The V and J ends lost 1 base and 4 bases, in that order; junction bases with no gene match: 15. The variable domain in full, completed from reference TRBV30 and TRBJ1-5, reads SQTIHQWPATLVQPVGSPLSLECTVEGTSNPNLYWYRQAAGRGLQLLFYSVGIGQISSEVPQNLSASRPQDRQFILSSKKLLLSDSGFYLCAWSGAWDRGIGTNQPQHFGDGTRLSIL.

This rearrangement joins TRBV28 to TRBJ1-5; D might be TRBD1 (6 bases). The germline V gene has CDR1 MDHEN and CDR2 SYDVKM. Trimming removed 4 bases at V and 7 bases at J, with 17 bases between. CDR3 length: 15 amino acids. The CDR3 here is CASSSPGQGIQPQHF. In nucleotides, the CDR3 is TGTGCCAGCAGTTCTCCGGGACAAGGCATCCAGCCCCAGCATTTT.

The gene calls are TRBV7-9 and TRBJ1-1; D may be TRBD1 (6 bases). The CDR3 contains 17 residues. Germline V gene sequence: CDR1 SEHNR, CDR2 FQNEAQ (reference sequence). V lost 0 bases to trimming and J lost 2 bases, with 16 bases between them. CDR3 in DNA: TGTGCCAGCAGCTTAGCGGCACTGAGGGGGTTAAACACTGAAGCTTTCTTT. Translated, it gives CASSLAALRGLNTEAFF. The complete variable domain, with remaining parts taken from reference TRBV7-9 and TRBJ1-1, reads DTGVSQNPRHKITKRGQNVTFRCDPISEHNRLYWYRQTLGQGPEFLTYFQNEAQLEKSRLLSDRFSAERPKGSFSTLEIQRTEQGDSAMYLCASSLAALRGLNTEAFFGQGTRLTVV.

The CDR3 DNA reads as TGTGCCAGCAGTTACTCGGGTGGGAGTCCAGATACGCAGTATTTT. Amino acids: CASSYSGGSPDTQYF. This chain connects TRBV6-5 to TRBJ2-3, with D possibly TRBD2 on 5 matching bases. CDR3 length: 15 amino acids. V was pared by 0 bases and J by 4 bases, with 11 bases between. Per the germline V gene, CDR1 is MNHEY and CDR2 is SVGAGI.

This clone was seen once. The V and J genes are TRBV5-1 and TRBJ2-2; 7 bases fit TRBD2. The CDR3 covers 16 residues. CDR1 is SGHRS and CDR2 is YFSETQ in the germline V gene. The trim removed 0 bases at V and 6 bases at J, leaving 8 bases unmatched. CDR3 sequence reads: CASSLDSSRGAGELFF. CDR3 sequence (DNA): TGCGCCAGCAGCTTGGATTCAAGCCGGGGGGCCGGGGAGCTGTTTTTT. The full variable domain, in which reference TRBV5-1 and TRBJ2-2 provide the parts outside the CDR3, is KAGVTQTPRYLIKTRGQQVTLSCSPISGHRSVSWYQQTPGQGLQFLFEYFSETQRNKGNFPGRFSGRQFSNSRSEMNVSTLELGDSALYLCASSLDSSRGAGELFFGEGSRLTVL.

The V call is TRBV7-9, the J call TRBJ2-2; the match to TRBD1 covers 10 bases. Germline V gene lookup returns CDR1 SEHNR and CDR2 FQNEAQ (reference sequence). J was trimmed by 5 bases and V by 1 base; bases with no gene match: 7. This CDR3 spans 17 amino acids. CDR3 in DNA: TGTGCCAGCAGCTTAGAGTCCCGGGACAGGGGAACCGGGGAGCTGTTTTTT. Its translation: CASSLESRDRGTGELFF.

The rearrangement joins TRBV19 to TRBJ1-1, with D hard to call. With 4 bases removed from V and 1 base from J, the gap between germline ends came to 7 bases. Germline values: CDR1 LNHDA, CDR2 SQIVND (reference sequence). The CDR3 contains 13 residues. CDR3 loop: CASSTPGNTEAFF. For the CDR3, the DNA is TGTGCCAGTAGTACCCCCGGGAACACTGAAGCTTTCTTT.

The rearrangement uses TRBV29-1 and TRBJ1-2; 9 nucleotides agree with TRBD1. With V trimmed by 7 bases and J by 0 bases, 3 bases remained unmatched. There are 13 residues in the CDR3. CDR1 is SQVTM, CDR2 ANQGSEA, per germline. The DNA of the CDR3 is TGCAGCGCCAGGGACAGGGCTAACTATGGCTACACCTTC. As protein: CSARDRANYGYTF.

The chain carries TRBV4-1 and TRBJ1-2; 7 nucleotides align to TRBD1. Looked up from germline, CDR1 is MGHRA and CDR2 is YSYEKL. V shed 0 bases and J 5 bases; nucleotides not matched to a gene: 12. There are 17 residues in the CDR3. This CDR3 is CASSQDSGTAMNYGYTF. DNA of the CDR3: TGCGCCAGCAGCCAAGACTCCGGGACAGCTATGAATTATGGCTACACCTTC.

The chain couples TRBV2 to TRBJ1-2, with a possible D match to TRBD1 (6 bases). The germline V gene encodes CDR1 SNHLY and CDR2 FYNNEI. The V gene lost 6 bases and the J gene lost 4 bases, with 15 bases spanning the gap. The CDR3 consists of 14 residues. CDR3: CASRTDRASYGYTF. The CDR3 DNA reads TGTGCCAGCAGGACGGACAGAGCGAGCTATGGCTACACCTTC.

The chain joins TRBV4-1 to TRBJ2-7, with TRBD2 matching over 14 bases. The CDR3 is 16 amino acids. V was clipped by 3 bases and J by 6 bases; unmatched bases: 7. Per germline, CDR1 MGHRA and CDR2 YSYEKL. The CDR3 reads CASSQFGGLAGVEQYF. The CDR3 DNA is TGCGCCAGCAGCCAGTTCGGGGGACTAGCGGGAGTCGAGCAGTACTTC.

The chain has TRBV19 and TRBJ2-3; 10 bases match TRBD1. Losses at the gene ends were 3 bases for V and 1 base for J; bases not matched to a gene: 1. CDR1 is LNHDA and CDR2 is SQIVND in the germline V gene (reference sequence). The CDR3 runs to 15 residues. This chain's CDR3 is CASSIGTGGTDTQYF. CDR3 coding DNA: TGTGCCAGTAGTATTGGGACAGGGGGCACAGATACGCAGTATTTT.

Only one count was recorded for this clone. Here the CDR3 DNA reads TGCAGCGTCCGTACGACATTGGCTGGGGCCAACGTCCTGACTTTC. Translated, it gives CSVRTTLAGANVLTF. This rearrangement joins TRBV29-1 to TRBJ2-6; no clear D gene. Germline loops: CDR1 SQVTM, CDR2 ANQGSEA. CDR3 length equals 15 residues. V was clipped by 6 bases and J by 2 bases, with 14 bases between them.